These T cell receptor beta chains were read from a single sample in a study of CD8 T cells in ankylosing spondylitis. TCRdb independently ran MiXCR on the 5' RACE reads; one entry per CDR3 protein. The sample holds a few hundred thousand distinct CDR3 sequences; about 6.7% are singletons and the top ten take around 14%. Sequencing input: blood, either unsorted or a sorted T cell fraction (not recorded which). The receptors were gathered from a male donor with ankylosing spondylitis. The CDR3 runs from the conserved cysteine through the conserved F or W. The order of the fields is V gene, clone size, J gene, D gene, CDR3 DNA, CDR3 protein. A D gene is named only where the DNA matches it firmly. The size field is filled for only some rows; it gives once, few, many or a size class.

v_gene: TRBV10-3
abundance: few
j_gene: TRBJ2-5
d_gene: -
CDR3nt: TGTGCCATCAGTGGGAGGGGGGCCAGCGAGACCCAGTACTTC
CDR3aa: CAISGRGASETQYF

v_gene: TRBV12-3/TRBV12-4
abundance: many
j_gene: TRBJ1-1
d_gene: -
CDR3nt: TGTGCCAGCAGTTTAGGGGCCCCGAACACTGAAGCTTTCTTT
CDR3aa: CASSLGAPNTEAFF

v_gene: TRBV24-1
abundance: many
j_gene: TRBJ2-1
d_gene: -
CDR3nt: TGTGCCACCAGTGAAAGGGGGGGAATACTCGAGCAGTTCTTC
CDR3aa: CATSERGGILEQFF

v_gene: TRBV4-2
abundance: many
j_gene: TRBJ1-1
d_gene: -
CDR3nt: TGTGCCAGCAGCCAAGGGAGAGAGGGAGCGGGGGGAAAGGCTTTCTTT
CDR3aa: CASSQGREGAGGKAFF

v_gene: TRBV5-1
abundance: many
j_gene: TRBJ2-7
d_gene: -
CDR3nt: TGCGCCAGCAGCTTGTCGGGACGCTTGTACTTC
CDR3aa: CASSLSGRLYF

v_gene: TRBV28
abundance: many
j_gene: TRBJ1-1
d_gene: TRBD1
CDR3nt: TGTGCCAGCAGTGACAGGGGGGACGCTTTCTTT
CDR3aa: CASSDRGDAFF

v_gene: TRBV7-9
abundance: few
j_gene: TRBJ2-1
d_gene: TRBD1
CDR3nt: TGTGCCAGCAGCTTACGGGACAGGGTCCGCGAGCAGTTCTTC
CDR3aa: CASSLRDRVREQFF

v_gene: TRBV7-8
abundance: many
j_gene: TRBJ2-4
d_gene: -
CDR3nt: TGTGCCAGCAGCTCGGGAGACAGCAGAGACATTCAGTACTTC
CDR3aa: CASSSGDSRDIQYF

v_gene: TRBV27
abundance: many
j_gene: TRBJ2-7
d_gene: TRBD2
CDR3nt: TGTGCCAGCAGGTCTAGCGGGAAAACCTACTACGAGCAGTACTTC
CDR3aa: CASRSSGKTYYEQYF

v_gene: TRBV30
abundance: -
j_gene: TRBJ2-1
d_gene: -
CDR3nt: TGTGCCTGGAGTGTCTCTGCTAGCCGCCCCTACAATGAGCAGTTCTTC
CDR3aa: CAWSVSASRPYNEQFF

v_gene: TRBV9
abundance: -
j_gene: TRBJ2-5
d_gene: -
CDR3nt: TGTGCCAGCAGCGCCGGGCGAGGGGGGCCTCTTAAGACCCAGTACTTC
CDR3aa: CASSAGRGGPLKTQYF

v_gene: TRBV7-9
abundance: few
j_gene: TRBJ2-7
d_gene: TRBD1
CDR3nt: TGTGCCAGCAGCTCCCCGGGACAGGGGATTCCCTACGAGCAGTACTTC
CDR3aa: CASSSPGQGIPYEQYF

v_gene: TRBV6-1
abundance: -
j_gene: TRBJ2-1
d_gene: TRBD2
CDR3nt: TGTGCCAGCAGAAAAAGCGGGAGGGCCTACAATGAGCAGTTCTTC
CDR3aa: CASRKSGRAYNEQFF

v_gene: TRBV3-1
abundance: -
j_gene: TRBJ2-1
d_gene: -
CDR3nt: TGTGCCAGCACCTCTATCGGGAGCTCCTACAATGAGCAGTTCTTC
CDR3aa: CASTSIGSSYNEQFF

v_gene: TRBV12-3/TRBV12-4
abundance: many
j_gene: TRBJ1-1
d_gene: -
CDR3nt: TGTGCCAGCAGTGGGGTATCAGGGAACACTGAAGCTTTCTTT
CDR3aa: CASSGVSGNTEAFF

v_gene: TRBV6-1
abundance: few
j_gene: TRBJ2-1
d_gene: -
CDR3nt: TGTGCCAGCACCCACGAGCTCGGTAGGGATGAGCAGTTCTTC
CDR3aa: CASTHELGRDEQFF

v_gene: TRBV4-3
abundance: many
j_gene: TRBJ1-1
d_gene: -
CDR3nt: TGCGCCAGCAGCCAAGATAGGGTCACCTGGACTGAAGCTTTCTTT
CDR3aa: CASSQDRVTWTEAFF

v_gene: TRBV25-1
abundance: -
j_gene: TRBJ2-7
d_gene: TRBD2
CDR3nt: TGTGCCAGCAGTACCCTAGCGGGAGCCTACGAGCAGTACTTC
CDR3aa: CASSTLAGAYEQYF

v_gene: TRBV24-1
abundance: few
j_gene: TRBJ1-1
d_gene: -
CDR3nt: TGTGCCACCAGTAGGGGTAAGGGGGACGCTTTCTTT
CDR3aa: CATSRGKGDAFF

v_gene: TRBV29-1
abundance: many
j_gene: TRBJ2-7
d_gene: -
CDR3nt: TGCAGCGTGCACCCCGGCCCCCACCGCCAGATCCACCACGAGCAGTACTTC
CDR3aa: CSVHPGPHRQIHHEQYF

v_gene: TRBV13
abundance: few
j_gene: TRBJ2-7
d_gene: -
CDR3nt: TGTGCCAGCAGCTTTAGGGGGGGTCGGGAGCAGTACTTC
CDR3aa: CASSFRGGREQYF

v_gene: TRBV5-1
abundance: few
j_gene: TRBJ2-7
d_gene: TRBD2
CDR3nt: TGCGCCAGCAGCTTCACTAGCGGGAGCTTGAGGGAGCAGTACTTC
CDR3aa: CASSFTSGSLREQYF

v_gene: TRBV6-1
abundance: many
j_gene: TRBJ2-3
d_gene: TRBD2
CDR3nt: TGTGCCAGCAGTAGGTGGCTAGCGGGGACCACAGATACGCAGTATTTT
CDR3aa: CASSRWLAGTTDTQYF

v_gene: TRBV27
abundance: many
j_gene: TRBJ2-7
d_gene: -
CDR3nt: TGTGCCAGCAGATCTCAAGAGGGGCCCGGCAACGAGCAGTACTTC
CDR3aa: CASRSQEGPGNEQYF

v_gene: TRBV5-8
abundance: many
j_gene: TRBJ1-2
d_gene: -
CDR3nt: TGTGCCAGCAGCTTTGGAGGCTACACCTTC
CDR3aa: CASSFGGYTF